This T cell receptor (beta chain) was recorded in a study of T-cell reconstitution after alpha-beta-depleted transplantation in children. Findings of the study overall: T-cell numbers and diversity, one year after transplant, stemmed largely from T cells that were newly produced. The origin of alpha-beta T cells about two months after transplant was reportedly several hundred expanded graft clones.

Unique molecular identifiers were used to barcode this TCRbeta library. TCRdb recomputed calls from the PCR reads with MiXCR, one row per CDR3 protein. The sample includes around 250,000 distinct CDR3 sequences, roughly a quarter of them seen just once. Unmatched junction bases numbered 7, after V lost 6 bases and J lost 6 bases. The CDR3 is 13 residues long. Germline lookup yields CDR1 DFQATT and CDR2 SNEGSKA (reference sequence). This clonotype occurred many times. What it binds is unknown. The clonotype originates from a girl aged 2 to 9 with Fanconi anemia, due to receive a stem cell transplant. The genes are TRBV20-1 and TRBJ2-1, with 8 bases lining up with TRBD2. The sample in question was PBMCs, obtained before TCRalphabeta/CD19-depleted stem cell transplant. CDR3 DNA: TGCAGTGCCAGGGGACTAGAATTCAATGAGCAGTTCTTC. It specifies CSARGLEFNEQFF.